The rows below give T cell receptor beta chains drawn from one sample of a study of OX40 agonist ivuxolimab in advanced cancers. The method was immunoSEQ multiplex PCR; TCRdb's version includes in-frame clones alone and lacks a portion of them. This sample has tens of thousands of clones, with 81% found just once. Sequencing used CD4+ or CD8+ T cells sorted from blood, obtained in a trial of the OX40 agonist ivuxolimab. All receptors come from an adult with an advanced solid tumor such as melanoma, head and neck, liver or kidney cancer. Each CDR3 is given with its conserved first and last residue. The D gene is left open where the match is weak. The size field is filled for only some rows; it gives once, few, many or a size class.

size,length,J,V,D,DNA,CDR3
.,12,TRBJ1-1,TRBV6-1,.,TGTGCCAGCAGTGAACTCGGCACTGAAGCTTTCTTT,CASSELGTEAFF
.,15,TRBJ1-4,TRBV18,.,TGTGCCAGCTCACCCAAGGGTGGGAGCGATGAAAAACTGTTTTTT,CASSPKGGSDEKLFF
once,16,TRBJ1-5,TRBV7-8,TRBD1,TGTGCCAGCACCCCCGGGACAGTTACGTTCAATCAGCCCCAGCATTTT,CASTPGTVTFNQPQHF
.,15,TRBJ2-1,TRBV9,.,TGTGCCAGCAGCGTAGGTAGATACTCCTACAATGAGCAGTTCTTC,CASSVGRYSYNEQFF
.,16,TRBJ2-2,TRBV19,TRBD2,TGTGCCAGTAGTTTTCTAGCGGGAGAGAACACCGGGGAGCTGTTTTTT,CASSFLAGENTGELFF
.,15,TRBJ2-1,TRBV27,TRBD1,TGTGCCAGCAGTCCTGGGACAGGGGGCCCCGATGAGCAGTTCTTC,CASSPGTGGPDEQFF
.,15,TRBJ1-3,TRBV7-9,TRBD1,TGTGCCAGCAGCCCCCCGGGACAGGGAGGTTACACCATATATTTT,CASSPPGQGGYTIYF
.,13,TRBJ1-1,TRBV6-5,TRBD1,TGTGCCAGCAGTTCCGTACAGGGGGATGAAGCTTTCTTT,CASSSVQGDEAFF
.,13,TRBJ1-2,TRBV15,.,TGTGCCACCAGCAGACAAGAAAGCTATGGCTACACCTTC,CATSRQESYGYTF
few,13,TRBJ1-3,TRBV10-1,.,TGCGCCAGCAGTGAAGGGACTGGAAACACCATATATTTT,CASSEGTGNTIYF
once,15,TRBJ2-1,TRBV27,TRBD2,TGTGCCAGCAGTTTAGGGGGACTGGGGGGGAATGAGCAGTTCTTC,CASSLGGLGGNEQFF
.,13,TRBJ2-2,TRBV7-8,.,TGTGCCAGCAATCGGCTGAACACCGGGGAGCTGTTTTTT,CASNRLNTGELFF
.,12,TRBJ2-3,TRBV7-2,.,TGTGCCAGCAGCCATCGGACAGATACGCAGTATTTT,CASSHRTDTQYF
.,15,TRBJ2-1,TRBV27,TRBD2,TGTGCCAGCAGTTCCGGGACTAGCGGGAGATATGAGCAGTTCTTC,CASSSGTSGRYEQFF
once,14,TRBJ2-1,TRBV6-5,TRBD2,TGTGCCAGCAGAGAGCGGGGGGGCTACAATGAGCAGTTCTTC,CASRERGGYNEQFF
.,13,TRBJ2-5,TRBV19,.,TGTGCCAGTAGTATGGTCCTTTTGGAGACCCAGTACTTC,CASSMVLLETQYF
.,14,TRBJ2-1,TRBV4-1,.,TGCGCCAGCAGCCGGGATAGCTCCTACAATGAGCAGTTCTTC,CASSRDSSYNEQFF
.,11,TRBJ2-7,TRBV19,TRBD1,TGTGCCCTGAGGACAGGGGTCGAGCAGTACTTC,CALRTGVEQYF
.,10,TRBJ2-7,TRBV11-2,.,TGTGCCAGCAGCGGAGGAGAGCAGTACTTC,CASSGGEQYF
once,11,TRBJ2-2,TRBV28,.,TGTGCCAGCGAAGCCACCGGGGAGCTGTTTTTT,CASEATGELFF
.,15,TRBJ1-1,TRBV28,.,TGTGCCAGCAGTTTGATTCTAGCGGAGGGAACTGAAGCTTTCTTT,CASSLILAEGTEAFF